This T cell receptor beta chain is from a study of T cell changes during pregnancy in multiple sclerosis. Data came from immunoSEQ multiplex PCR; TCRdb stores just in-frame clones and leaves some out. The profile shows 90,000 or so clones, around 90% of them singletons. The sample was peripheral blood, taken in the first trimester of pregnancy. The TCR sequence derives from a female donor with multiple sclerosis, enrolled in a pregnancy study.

The CDR3 sequence: CASSLRLDRNQPQHF. CDR3 DNA sequence: TGTGCCAGCAGCCTCCGACTAGACAGAAATCAGCCCCAGCATTTT. The J gene is TRBJ1-5, the V gene TRBV2; perhaps TRBD1 as D (5 bases). The ends were cut back, 6 bases at V and 4 bases at J, with 16 bases in the middle. CDR3 length: 15 amino acids. The germline gives CDR1 SNHLY, CDR2 FYNNEI.